The 29 T cell receptor beta chains below were found in one sample sequenced in a study of T cells after posttransplantation cyclophosphamide. Here immunoSEQ multiplex PCR was the method, and the copy in TCRdb shows in-frame clones only, minus some. The sample lists 2,700 or so clones; approximately 73% were seen once. Cyclophosphamide on days +3 and +4 followed busulfan-fludarabine conditioning and a marrow graft. The sample consisted of PBMCs, taken 30 days after allogeneic stem cell transplant with posttransplant cyclophosphamide. These receptors came from a female patient between 50 and 60 years old who received an allogeneic stem cell transplant from a related donor, was CMV-positive, and had no GVHD. Part of the T cells may come from the graft donor.

This CDR3 is CARSLAGLAGPIGGYTGELFF. In DNA form, the CDR3 reads TGTGCCAGAAGCTTAGCTGGACTAGCGGGACCCATTGGGGGGTACACCGGGGAGCTGTTTTTT. The chain employs TRBV7-5 and TRBJ2-2; the table gives TRBD2 as D, unverified against the DNA. TRBV7-5 represents a pseudogene. CDR3 size: 21 residues.

The J gene is TRBJ2-3, the V gene TRBV7-9, with D tentatively TRBD2 (5 bases). The CDR3 has 16 amino acids. The germline V gene has CDR1 SEHNR and CDR2 FQNEAQ (reference sequence). V lost 0 bases to trimming and J lost 0 bases, with 10 bases between them. The CDR3 loop is CASSLAGGSSTDTQYF. CDR3 nucleotide sequence: TGTGCCAGCAGCTTAGCGGGCGGGTCAAGCACAGATACGCAGTATTTT.

This clone showed up just a few times. The V gene is TRBV2, the J gene TRBJ1-2; D not resolved. V lost 7 bases and J lost 4, with 13 bases in between. The CDR3 spans 13 residues. CDR1 and CDR2 from the germline V gene are SNHLY and FYNNEI. CDR3: CASTGGQGYGYTF. The CDR3 DNA reads TGTGCCAGCACGGGTGGCCAAGGCTATGGCTACACCTTC.

The V gene is TRBV6-1, the J gene TRBJ1-4; 10 positions agree with TRBD1. In germline, CDR1 is MNHNS, CDR2 SASEGT. V was pared by 3 bases and J by 5 bases, with 3 bases of the junction left unmatched. This CDR3 is built from 15 residues. Here the CDR3 DNA reads TGTGCCAGCAGTGACGTGGGACAGGGGAATGAAAAACTGTTTTTT. Translating it yields CASSDVGQGNEKLFF.

In this sample, this clone turned up once. The chain combines TRBV19 with TRBJ1-3, with D possibly matching TRBD1 (5 bases). Germline-derived CDR1 and CDR2 are LNHDA and SQIVND (reference sequence). Trimming took off 10 bases at V and 0 bases at J, with 19 bases between the two ends. This CDR3 contains 16 residues. In DNA, the CDR3 is TGTGCCACCTCCCAGGGCGGCTCCTTCTCTGGAAACACCATATATTTT. This translates into CATSQGGSFSGNTIYF.

The V and J genes are TRBV6-5 and TRBJ2-2; 7 nucleotides line up with TRBD2. With V trimmed by 6 bases and J by 0 bases, 4 bases remained unmatched. This CDR3 region has 15 residues. Germline V CDR1 and CDR2: MNHEY, SVGAGI. The CDR3 bases are TGTGCCAGCAGCTCTAGCGGTCCGAACACCGGGGAGCTGTTTTTT. This codes for CASSSSGPNTGELFF.

V and J are TRBV27 and TRBJ2-3, with 16 positions matching TRBD2. The length of the CDR3 is 16 residues. Trimming cost V 4 bases and J 11 bases; bases outside gene matches: 9. Germline lookup yields CDR1 MNHEY and CDR2 SMNVEV (reference sequence). CDR3 in amino acids: CASSWGLAGGADGQYF. Here the CDR3 DNA reads TGTGCCAGCAGTTGGGGACTAGCGGGGGGGGCTGACGGGCAGTATTTT.

This clone was seen only once. The J gene is TRBJ2-5, the V gene TRBV6-5; 9 bases are a match to TRBD1. V lost 7 bases to trimming and J lost 11 bases; unmatched junction nucleotides: 11. Germline CDR1 and CDR2: MNHEY and SVGAGI. This CDR3 is 13 amino acids long. The CDR3 is CASKTGGGGEQYF. CDR3 DNA: TGTGCCAGCAAGACAGGGGGGGGAGGAGAGCAGTACTTC.

The chain links TRBV27 to TRBJ2-5, with 11 bases lining up with TRBD1. Germline V gene sequence: CDR1 MNHEY, CDR2 SMNVEV (reference sequence). CDR3 size: 15 residues. V was clipped by 7 bases and J by 4 bases; unmatched bases: 8. This CDR3 reads CASKLLGQGAETQYF. The CDR3 nucleotides are TGTGCCAGCAAACTCCTCGGACAGGGGGCAGAGACCCAGTACTTC.

The sample holds a few counts of this clone. V and J are TRBV4-1 and TRBJ2-1; 8 bases align to TRBD2. V dropped 5 bases and J dropped 1; count of bases not matched to a gene: 4. This CDR3 spans 15 amino acids. CDR1 and CDR2 from the germline V gene are MGHRA and YSYEKL. CDR3 nucleotides: TGCGCCAGCAGCTTAACTAGCGGATCCTACAATGAGCAGTTCTTC. The encoded protein is CASSLTSGSYNEQFF.

The rearrangement joins TRBV6-6 to TRBJ2-7; 10 bases align to TRBD2. The ends lost 4 bases at V and 5 bases at J; junction bases unmatched: 11. This CDR3 is 16 amino acids long. Germline CDR1 reads MNHNY; CDR2 reads SVGAGI (reference sequence). The CDR3 protein is CASSFLPAGGPHEQYF. Here the CDR3 DNA reads TGTGCCAGCAGTTTCTTACCAGCGGGAGGGCCCCACGAGCAGTACTTC.

This chain connects TRBV9 to TRBJ2-3; D gene uncertain. Trimming cost V 2 bases and J 3 bases, with 16 bases left between them. The CDR3 has 16 residues. Germline lookup yields CDR1 SGDLS and CDR2 YYNGEE. The CDR3 region has the DNA TGTGCCAGCAGCGTTCCTCTTCAGGTCGAAACAGATACGCAGTATTTT. This gives the protein CASSVPLQVETDTQYF.

This clone came up a few times. V and J are TRBV27 and TRBJ2-5, with 10 bases fitting TRBD2. Germline assignment: CDR1 MNHEY and CDR2 SMNVEV (reference sequence). The CDR3 has 18 amino acids. V lost 2 bases and J lost 2; bases outside the gene matches: 11. The DNA for the CDR3 is TGTGCCAGCAGTTTAAGGGCTAGCGGGGGATCCCTTCAAGAGACCCAGTACTTC. Its translation: CASSLRASGGSLQETQYF.

A single count supports this clone. CDR3 sequence (DNA): TGTGCCAGCAGCTCCCCCCGGGGGGGGGACGAGCAGTACTTC. Its protein is CASSSPRGGDEQYF. The gene calls are TRBV5-5 and TRBJ2-7, with 8 bases matching TRBD2. V lost 3 bases to trimming and J lost 5 bases; unmatched junction nucleotides: 7. Germline V gene data show CDR1 as SGHKS and CDR2 as YYEKEE (reference sequence). The length of the CDR3 is 14 residues.

In the case of this clone: This is likely an artifact of a read error, given a far larger clone one base away. The genes are TRBV11-2 and TRBJ1-2; D ambiguous. This CDR3 is 14 amino acids long. CDR1 SGHAT and CDR2 FQNNGV come from the germline V gene. The V gene lost 5 bases and the J gene lost 5 bases, with 15 bases spanning the gap. CDR3 residues: CASSPMGRAYGYTF. In DNA form, the CDR3 reads TGTGCCAGCAGCCCAATGGGGAGGGCTTATGGCTACACCTTC.

As DNA, the CDR3 is TGCAGCGTTGACGGGGGGGTTCGGAACACTGAAGCTTTCTTT. It is translated as CSVDGGVRNTEAFF. The chain has TRBV29-1 and TRBJ1-1; possible D gene TRBD1, 5 bases. The CDR3 has 14 residues. V lost 3 bases and J lost 1, with 12 bases in between. Per the germline V gene, CDR1 is SQVTM and CDR2 is ANQGSEA.

CDR3 sequence (DNA): TGTGCCAGCAGCTTCGGACTAGCGGATTACAATGAGCAGTTCTTC. As protein: CASSFGLADYNEQFF. This chain links TRBV11-2 with TRBJ2-1, with 10 bases that match TRBD2. This CDR3 comprises 15 residues. In germline, CDR1 is SGHAT, CDR2 FQNNGV. After removal of 3 bases from V and 4 bases from J, the junction contained 3 bases not matched to a gene.

The genes are TRBV4-1 and TRBJ1-6, with 8 positions matching TRBD1. V lost 2 bases, J lost 3 bases, and 6 bases stayed unmatched. Germline assignment: CDR1 MGHRA and CDR2 YSYEKL. This CDR3 has 17 residues. The CDR3 DNA is TGCGCCAGCAGCCAAACTCCCGACAGGGGCTATAATTCACCCCTCCACTTT. It specifies CASSQTPDRGYNSPLHF.

V and J are TRBV19 and TRBJ2-1; D is ambiguous. Trimming took off 7 bases at V and 4 bases at J, with 8 bases between the two ends. The CDR3 loop spans 12 amino acids. Per germline, CDR1 LNHDA and CDR2 SQIVND (reference sequence). This CDR3 reads CASNGGYNEQFF. CDR3 DNA sequence: TGTGCCAGTAATGGCGGATACAATGAGCAGTTCTTC.

The V and J genes are TRBV10-3 and TRBJ1-5; perhaps TRBD1 as D (5 bases). The germline V and J ends were trimmed by 0 bases and 0 bases, with 12 bases remaining between them. Germline V gene lookup returns CDR1 ENHRY and CDR2 SYGVKD. The CDR3 totals 17 residues. CDR3 in amino acids: CAISESKLGVSNQPQHF. In nucleotides, the CDR3 is TGTGCCATCAGTGAGTCGAAATTAGGGGTTAGCAATCAGCCCCAGCATTTT.

The count of this clone is one. The V call is TRBV2, the J call TRBJ2-1; 7 bases line up with TRBD2. The CDR3 covers 17 residues. The germline V gene encodes CDR1 SNHLY and CDR2 FYNNEI. Losses at the gene ends were 1 base for V and 0 bases for J; bases not matched to a gene: 6. The DNA of the CDR3 is TGTGCCAGCAGTGAAGGATGGCGGGGGAGCTCCTACAATGAGCAGTTCTTC. This translates into CASSEGWRGSSYNEQFF.

V usage is TRBV12-5 and J usage is TRBJ2-5; weak D call: TRBD2 (5 bases). CDR1 LGHNT and CDR2 FRNRAP come from the germline V gene. The CDR3 runs to 15 residues. V lost 1 base and J lost 2, with 11 bases in between. As DNA, the CDR3 is TGTGCTAGTGGTTTGGGATCAACGGGACAAGAGACCCAGTACTTC. This translates into CASGLGSTGQETQYF.

The chain is built from TRBV5-4 and TRBJ2-7; 10 nucleotides align to TRBD2. Per the germline V gene, CDR1 is SGHNT and CDR2 is YYREEE (reference sequence). The CDR3 has 15 residues. Trimming took 2 bases from V and 4 from J; bases not matched to a gene: 6. CDR3 amino acids: CASSFELAGMYEQYF. As DNA, the CDR3 is TGTGCCAGCAGCTTCGAACTAGCGGGGATGTACGAGCAGTACTTC.

This clone turned up a few times. The chain recombines TRBV6-4 with TRBJ2-2; D might be TRBD2 (7 bases). V was shortened by 8 bases and J by 0 bases, with 13 bases between the two germline ends. The CDR3 is made up of 15 amino acids. Germline V CDR1 and CDR2: MRHNA, SNTAGT. The CDR3 DNA reads TGTGCCAGCGGGGGGGGACATACGAACACCGGGGAGCTGTTTTTT. Translated: CASGGGHTNTGELFF.

This clone was observed a single time. The chain carries TRBV7-2 and TRBJ2-7, with 7 bases that match TRBD1. CDR3 size: 16 residues. Germline CDR1 reads SGHTA; CDR2 reads FQGNSA. The trim removed 2 bases at V and 2 bases at J, leaving 9 bases unmatched. The CDR3 DNA reads TGTGCCAGCAGCTTACCCTTACAGGGGCGAACCTACGAGCAGTACTTC. This translates into CASSLPLQGRTYEQYF. Combining the CDR3 with reference TRBV7-2 and TRBJ2-7 gives the whole variable domain GAGVSQSPSNKVTEKGKDVELRCDPISGHTALYWYRQSLGQGLEFLIYFQGNSAPDKSGLPSDRFSAERTGGSVSTLTIQRTQQEDSAVYLCASSLPLQGRTYEQYFGPGTRLTVT.

The J gene is TRBJ2-7, the V gene TRBV10-3; 9 bases are a match to TRBD1. The CDR3 totals 19 residues. The junction had 20 bases not matched to a gene; V was cut back by 4 bases and J by 4 bases. Germline loops: CDR1 ENHRY, CDR2 SYGVKD. CDR3 DNA: TGTGCCATCAGTGTAACAGGGGGCGGACCATCGGGGCTTTCGTACGAGCAGTACTTC. The encoded protein is CAISVTGGGPSGLSYEQYF.

This clone was detected a few times. This sequence joins TRBV6-5 and TRBJ1-2, with D possibly matching TRBD1 (5 bases). Germline CDR1 and CDR2: MNHEY and SVGAGI. V dropped 0 bases and J dropped 4 bases, with 9 bases sitting between them. CDR3 size: 14 residues. The CDR3 bases are TGTGCCAGCAGTTACTCTGGGGGGGGCTATGGCTACACCTTC. Translating it yields CASSYSGGGYGYTF.

The gene calls are TRBV7-2 and TRBJ2-1, with 11 bases that match TRBD1. Trimming removed 5 bases from V and 8 bases from J; junction bases left unmatched: 11. The germline CDR1 and CDR2 sequences are SGHTA and FQGNSA. This CDR3 is built from 16 residues. CDR3 residues: CASSIAGTGGQYEQFF. The CDR3 DNA is TGTGCCAGCAGCATCGCCGGGACAGGGGGTCAGTATGAGCAGTTCTTC.

This chain joins TRBV19 and TRBJ2-7, with D possibly TRBD2 on 6 matching bases. CDR1 LNHDA and CDR2 SQIVND come from the germline V gene (reference sequence). This CDR3 spans 13 amino acids. V lost 9 bases and J 0 bases, leaving 12 bases between the germline ends. CDR3 protein: CASKPGDSYEQYF. Written as DNA, the CDR3 is TGTGCCAGCAAACCGGGAGACTCCTACGAGCAGTACTTC.